This T cell receptor (beta chain) originates from a study of identical twins (dated by TCRdb to the mid-2010s). With respect to the entire study: TCR alpha and beta repertoires from monozygotic twins, unrelated adults of various ages and cord blood were deep-sequenced to test whether fetal clonotypes persist. Replicate twin experiments were performed at different times using different library preparation protocols to rule out contamination. The full study reports these points: Compared with coincidental sharing between unrelated individuals, out-of-frame TCR alpha sequences shared between twins had an excess of sequences with low generation probability. Recombination models systematically underestimated out-of-frame TCR alpha sharing in monozygotic twins but agreed with sharing between unrelated individuals. In beta out-of-frame sequences, excess twin sharing was weaker, because having fewer shared sequences lowered the signal-to-noise ratio. Conclusions relied on cross-sectional statistical analysis, since the same donors could not be followed over many years. Invariant T cells such as MAIT and iNKT could partly confound zero-insertion analyses, though diverse VJ usage argued against this for most clonotypes. Fewer insertions were carried by abundant cord blood beta clonotypes, a similar but weaker trend appeared in young adult naive repertoires, and no such trend appeared in memory repertoires.

To note about this clonotype: Its antigen has not been determined. Per-nucleotide qualities are absent, and no much larger clonotype sits a single base away.

From the germline V gene, CDR1 is KGHDR and CDR2 is SFDVKD. The germline ends are 17 bases apart after V is trimmed by 5 bases and J by 5 bases. Measured from the cysteine to the phenylalanine, the CDR3 is 15 residues long. The CDR3 DNA has 45 bases and is translated from base 1. Every donor was a healthy Caucasian. Three unrelated non-twin adults were also sequenced: a male aged 18 to 30, a male aged 50 to 59 and a female aged 50 to 59. Miltenyi CD45RO+ enrichment and human naive T-cell isolation kits were used to isolate memory (CD45RO+) and naive T cells from PBMC. The library relied on 5' RACE. Sequenced using an Illumina HiSeq 2000. Template switching introduced a universal primer binding site; the final cDNA contained a unique molecular identifier, enabling accurate counting of TCR cDNA molecules. Specific primers in the conserved constant-segment region were used to synthesize first-strand cDNA for the TCR alpha and beta chains. To control for contamination, each cDNA library was double barcoded with a SMART-Mk sample barcode plus Illumina barcodes. TruSeq adapter sequences, together with Illumina sample barcodes, were added in two successive PCR steps. Sequencing of the TCR alpha and beta cDNA libraries was done on the Illumina HiSeq platform using custom primers. As for how the authors treated the data: Unique molecular identifiers were extracted from raw reads with MiGEC, and CDR3 positions were determined with MiXCR. Recombination models were inferred per individual with the repgenHMM and IGoR tools using an EM algorithm. Shared clonotypes were analyzed with the tcR package in R, and sharing was normalized by the product of cloneset sizes. To study raw recombination without the effects of thymic and clonal selection, out-of-frame nonproductive sequences were analyzed. TCRdb reanalyzed the raw reads on its own, using fastp at Q25 for trimming and MiXCR for clone calling, and kept in-frame beta chains. Each CDR3 protein appears once, grouped with its most common genes and DNA. The V and J calls and clone size are TCRdb's, not the authors'. Recorded for this sample are 640,000 or so distinct CDR3 sequences; less than 7% of them occurred a single time. The leading ten clones occupy 1.5% to 2% of the sample.

Recombination joined TRBV24-1 with TRBJ2-5; the D gene is tentatively TRBD1 or TRBD2, each matching 6 bases. The TCR comes from a man in his late teens or twenties in good health. Sequences were obtained from naive T cells sorted from blood. The cell subset or site label on this specimen signifies: cells isolated with a human naive T-cell isolation kit. At the DNA level, the sequence is TGTGCCACCAGTGGCTCCGGGGGCGAGAAGGAGACCCAGTACTTC. Protein translation: CATSGSGGEKETQYF.